These 20 T cell receptor beta chains were all obtained from the same sample, sequenced in a study of regulatory T cells in long-lasting Graves disease (dated by TCRdb to the early 2020s). The sample's time point label, decoded: newly diagnosed GD, antithyroid drugs for less than 3 months. For both TCR sequencing and RNA sequencing, RNA was extracted from PBMCs using TRIzol. The library was obtained by multiplex PCR. Sequencing was carried out with an Illumina HiSeq 4000. CDR3 regions were amplified by Arm-PCR with iRepertoire HTBI primers to construct TCR beta libraries. In-frame beta chains were kept once TCRdb had trimmed the public reads at Q25 with fastp and called clones with MiXCR. CDR3 protein sequences are deduplicated, and each keeps its most common genes and DNA. The sample table holds some 450,000 distinct CDR3 sequences, of which around 17% were seen once. Of the sample, around 10% falls within the top ten clones.

This same sample was also taken into another study, of T cells in Graves' hyperthyroidism and ophthalmopathy.

This material consisted of peripheral blood mononuclear cells (PBMCs), taken at new diagnosis, from a patient treated with antithyroid drugs. Source of these receptors: a woman aged 25 to 39 with Graves disease. Donor details come from another sample of the same person, matched by shared clones.

The table lists this clonotype with a few counts. As DNA, the CDR3 is TGTGCCAGCAGGGGCTCCTCCGGGGGGGGTTATGGTGAAAAACTGTTTTTT. Translating it yields CASRGSSGGGYGEKLFF. The chain joins TRBV28 to TRBJ1-4, with D possibly being TRBD1 (5 bases). CDR1 and CDR2 (germline): MDHEN, SYDVKM. The CDR3 runs to 17 residues. The V and J ends lost 6 bases and 7 bases respectively, with 24 bases between them.

This clonotype has only a few counts. Mismatch with germline at one junction end may stem from a read error. V gene TRBV9 combines with J gene TRBJ2-2; D gene ambiguous. The CDR3 loop spans 15 amino acids. Germline V gene data show CDR1 as SGDLS and CDR2 as YYNGEE. The CDR3: CASGVDVGLGGELFF. The CDR3 nucleotides are TGTGCCAGCGGCGTAGACGTGGGGTTAGGCGGGGAGCTGTTTTTT.

The rearrangement uses TRBV15 and TRBJ2-1; D possibly corresponds to TRBD2 (5 bases). V lost 3 bases to trimming and J lost 0 bases, with 9 bases between them. Looked up from germline, CDR1 is LNHNV and CDR2 is YYDKDF (reference sequence). CDR3 size: 15 residues. CDR3 residues: CATSRARDSYNEQFF. The CDR3 region has the DNA TGTGCCACCAGCAGGGCCCGGGACTCCTACAATGAGCAGTTCTTC.

This clonotype showed up just a few times. The chain uses TRBV7-2 and TRBJ2-7; tentative D call: TRBD1 (6 bases). In germline, CDR1 is SGHTA, CDR2 FQGNSA. The CDR3 is 15 residues long. Trimming left V 5 bases short and J 6 bases short, with 20 bases between. CDR3 region: CASSPTGGPWAEQYF. The CDR3 DNA reads TGTGCCAGCAGCCCGACAGGCGGGCCCTGGGCCGAGCAGTACTTC.

The genes are TRBV20-1 and TRBJ2-2; TRBD1 agrees at 8 bases. The CDR3 loop spans 14 amino acids. Germline CDR1 reads DFQATT; CDR2 reads SNEGSKA (reference sequence). V gave up 1 base and J gave up 4 bases; unmatched junction bases: 2. The CDR3 coding sequence is TGCAGTGCTAGAGTGACAGGGGTCACCGGGGAGCTGTTTTTT. The encoded protein is CSARVTGVTGELFF.

This clonotype came up many times. The chain is built from TRBV7-8 and TRBJ1-2; possibly TRBD1 for D (5 bases). In germline, CDR1 is SGHVS, CDR2 FQNEAQ. CDR3 length: 16 residues. Between the trimmed V and J ends, which lost 1 base and 0 bases, there was a span of 12 bases. CDR3: CASSLVLRTTNYGYTF. CDR3 in DNA: TGTGCCAGCAGCTTAGTTCTTAGGACAACTAACTATGGCTACACCTTC.

This clonotype occurred many times. This chain links TRBV2 with TRBJ2-3, with 7 bases matching TRBD2. The CDR3 is 17 amino acids. Germline CDR1 SNHLY, CDR2 FYNNEI. V was clipped by 3 bases and J by 3 bases; unmatched bases: 12. This chain's CDR3 is CASSEVGRPQSTDTQYF. CDR3 nucleotides: TGTGCCAGCAGTGAGGTCGGGAGGCCTCAAAGTACAGATACGCAGTATTTT.

In this sample, this clonotype turned up many times. In nucleotides, the CDR3 is TGTGCCAGCAGTGAGGCTTTCAATGAGCAGTTCTTC. This codes for CASSEAFNEQFF. This chain joins TRBV2 and TRBJ2-1; D unclear. The CDR3 contains 12 residues. The ends were cut back, 3 bases at V and 6 bases at J, with 6 bases in the middle. CDR1 and CDR2 from the germline V gene are SNHLY and FYNNEI.

This clonotype was seen a handful of times. CDR3 coding DNA: TGTGCCATCAGGGGGGGAGGGGGGGGATTAACGAACACTGAAGCTTTCTTT. This sequence encodes CAIRGGGGGLTNTEAFF. The rearrangement uses TRBV10-3 and TRBJ1-1, with a weak D call TRBD1 (6 bases). CDR1 and CDR2 from the germline V gene are ENHRY and SYGVKD. The ends were cut back, 6 bases at V and 1 base at J, with 21 bases in the middle. The CDR3 loop spans 17 amino acids.

This clonotype was seen repeatedly, ten times or more. The rearrangement links TRBV7-9 to TRBJ2-5, with D unclear. V was pared by 2 bases and J by 0 bases, with 13 bases between. The CDR3 runs to 16 residues. Germline V CDR1 and CDR2: SEHNR, FQNEAQ (reference sequence). CDR3: CASSLKGSGYQETQYF. In DNA form, the CDR3 reads TGTGCCAGCAGCTTAAAAGGTTCTGGGTACCAAGAGACCCAGTACTTC.

The table lists this clonotype with a few counts. The rearrangement uses TRBV20-1 and TRBJ2-2; D is ambiguous. CDR1 and CDR2 (germline): DFQATT, SNEGSKA (reference sequence). V was trimmed by 0 bases and J by 0 bases, leaving 5 bases between them. CDR3 length: 14 residues. The CDR3 sequence: CSARERTNTGELFF. The CDR3 nucleotides read TGCAGTGCTAGAGAACGTACGAACACCGGGGAGCTGTTTTTT.

The chain is built from TRBV29-1 and TRBJ1-2, with a tentative D call TRBD1 (6 bases). This CDR3 has 14 residues. Germline V CDR1 and CDR2: SQVTM, ANQGSEA. V shed 0 bases and J shed 8 bases, with 16 bases lying between them. CDR3 protein: CSVEDGRGVRGYTF. The CDR3 coding sequence is TGCAGCGTTGAAGATGGCAGGGGAGTGCGCGGCTACACCTTC.

This clonotype was observed many times. The chain has TRBV11-3 and TRBJ2-1, with 10 nucleotides matching TRBD2. V lost 1 base to trimming and J lost 0 bases; unmatched junction nucleotides: 9. Germline CDR1 reads SGHNT; CDR2 reads YENEEA. This CDR3 region has 19 residues. The CDR3 coding sequence is TGTGCCAGCAGCTTAGGTAGCGGGAGGCCCAAGAGCTCCTACAATGAGCAGTTCTTC. It encodes CASSLGSGRPKSSYNEQFF.

This clonotype was seen more than once but under ten times. The gene calls are TRBV7-2 and TRBJ2-7; 13 bases align to TRBD2. The germline V gene has CDR1 SGHTA and CDR2 FQGNSA. This CDR3 has 20 amino acids. The V segment lost 5 bases and the J segment 0 bases; nucleotides outside the gene matches: 16. This CDR3 reads CASSQRGRTSGSKPSYEQYF. The CDR3 coding sequence is TGTGCCAGCAGCCAAAGGGGGAGGACTAGCGGGAGTAAACCCTCCTACGAGCAGTACTTC.

This clonotype was seen at least ten times. The chain joins TRBV12-3 or TRBV12-4 to TRBJ2-7, with TRBD2 matching 14 bases. The CDR3 length is 15 residues. Trimming cost V 6 bases and J 7 bases; bases outside gene matches: 8. CDR3 amino acids: CASRPGLAGAGEQYF. CDR3 DNA: TGTGCCAGCAGGCCGGGACTAGCGGGAGCGGGGGAGCAGTACTTC.

The J gene is TRBJ2-1, the V gene TRBV20-1, with 16 bases aligning to TRBD2. The germline gives CDR1 DFQATT, CDR2 SNEGSKA (reference sequence). The length of the CDR3 is 15 residues. The V segment lost 5 bases and the J segment 4 bases; nucleotides outside the gene matches: 2. The DNA for the CDR3 is TGCAGTGCTTCGGGACTAGCGGGAGGGTACAATGAGCAGTTCTTC. Protein sequence: CSASGLAGGYNEQFF.

Many counts were recorded for this clonotype. The chain recombines TRBV24-1 with TRBJ2-3; 9 bases line up with TRBD2. Germline lookup yields CDR1 KGHDR and CDR2 SFDVKD. V trimming: 1 base; J trimming: 7 bases; junction bases outside the gene matches: 5. There are 15 residues in the CDR3. Here the CDR3 DNA reads TGTGCCACCAGTGATTTTCAGCGGGGGGCGAATACGCAGTATTTT. Protein product: CATSDFQRGANTQYF.

The rearrangement joins TRBV19 to TRBJ2-1, with TRBD2 matching over 9 bases. The V and J ends lost 4 bases and 5 bases, in that order; junction bases with no gene match: 6. The germline V gene has CDR1 LNHDA and CDR2 SQIVND (reference sequence). This CDR3 contains 15 residues. The CDR3 sequence is CASSRGGRADNEQFF. The CDR3 DNA is TGTGCCAGTAGTAGGGGCGGGAGGGCAGACAATGAGCAGTTCTTC. Variable domain in full (rest from reference TRBV19 and TRBJ2-1): DGGITQSPKYLFRKEGQNVTLSCEQNLNHDAMYWYRQDPGQGLRLIYYSQIVNDFQKGDIAEGYSVSREKKESFPLTVTSAQKNPTAFYLCASSRGGRADNEQFFGPGTRLTVL.

This clonotype appeared many times. V and J are TRBV27 and TRBJ2-1, with D possibly being TRBD2 (6 bases). Germline values: CDR1 MNHEY, CDR2 SMNVEV (reference sequence). The CDR3 has 12 residues. Trimming removed 11 bases at V and 4 bases at J, with 12 bases between. Here the CDR3 reads CAARGGYNEQFF. The CDR3, as DNA: TGTGCCGCACGAGGAGGGTACAATGAGCAGTTCTTC.

Ten or more counts support this clonotype. This chain connects TRBV30 to TRBJ1-5, with TRBD1 as a possible D gene (6 bases). Trimming pared 1 base from V and 3 bases from J, leaving 10 bases between. Germline CDR1 and CDR2: GTSNPN and SVGIG (reference sequence). The CDR3 has 14 residues. CDR3 coding DNA: TGTGCCTGGAGTGCCGGACAGACCAATCAGCCCCAGCATTTT. Its translation: CAWSAGQTNQPQHF.